The 19 T cell receptor beta chains given below trace back to one sample, sequenced in a study of blood T cell repertoires in COVID-19 (dated by TCRdb to about 2020). Libraries were constructed by the immunoSEQ multiplex PCR assay. Held by TCRdb, this immuneACCESS table contains in-frame sequences only and omits some clones. Under half of the omission traces to an unresolved V gene where checked; the cause of the rest is unknown. The sample records about 150,000 clones, 88% of which are singletons. The ten largest make up 1.2% of the sample. Source material: PBMCs or T cells enriched from blood (not recorded which). The receptors were gathered from a woman in her thirties with acute COVID-19.

This clone was recorded only once. The chain combines TRBV28 with TRBJ1-5; possible D gene TRBD1, 5 bases. CDR1 MDHEN and CDR2 SYDVKM come from the germline V gene. The CDR3 runs to 14 residues. The germline V and J ends were trimmed by 6 bases and 0 bases, with 9 bases remaining between them. CDR3 protein: CASSPQGSNQPQHF. The CDR3 DNA reads as TGTGCCAGCAGCCCTCAGGGTAGCAATCAGCCCCAGCATTTT.

This rearrangement joins TRBV30 to TRBJ1-2; 8 positions match TRBD1. The J segment lost 8 bases and the V segment lost 0 bases, leaving 8 bases of the junction unmatched. Germline V CDR1 and CDR2: GTSNPN, SVGIG (reference sequence). The CDR3 consists of 14 residues. The CDR3 coding sequence is TGTGCCTGGAGTGTACGAGAGACAGGGGTCGGCTACACCTTC. Translating it yields CAWSVRETGVGYTF.

The chain uses TRBV3-1 (or the pseudogene TRBV3-2) and TRBJ2-3, with 9 bases that match TRBD2. CDR1 and CDR2 (germline): LGHDT, YNNKEL (reference sequence). J gave up 5 bases and V 0 bases, and 12 bases lay outside the gene matches. The CDR3 sequence is 18 residues long. The CDR3 sequence: CASSQEGALAGAVDTQYF. The DNA for the CDR3 is TGTGCCAGCAGCCAAGAGGGGGCCTTAGCGGGAGCGGTAGATACGCAGTATTTT.

This chain joins TRBV6-2 or TRBV6-3 and TRBJ2-7; TRBD1 matches at 7 bases. The CDR3 has 13 residues. In germline, CDR1 is MNHEY, CDR2 SVGEGT. V dropped 6 bases and J dropped 2; count of bases not matched to a gene: 4. The CDR3 reads CASSGTETYEQYF. The CDR3 DNA follows: TGTGCCAGCAGCGGGACAGAGACCTACGAGCAGTACTTC.

V is TRBV27 and J is TRBJ1-4; perhaps TRBD1 as D (6 bases). Trimming took 6 bases from V and 7 from J, leaving 12 bases between them. The CDR3 is 13 residues long. The germline V gene has CDR1 MNHEY and CDR2 SMNVEV (reference sequence). The CDR3 loop is CASRQGFAEKLFF. For the CDR3, the DNA is TGTGCCAGCAGACAGGGTTTCGCTGAAAAACTGTTTTTT.

The chain carries TRBV11-2 and TRBJ2-1; D ambiguous. Germline V gene sequence: CDR1 SGHAT, CDR2 FQNNGV. The CDR3 loop spans 14 amino acids. V lost 0 bases and J 5 bases, leaving 8 bases between the germline ends. The DNA for the CDR3 is TGTGCCAGCAGCTTAGATCGGCTAGACAATGAGCAGTTCTTC. Translation gives CASSLDRLDNEQFF.

This chain connects TRBV7-9 to TRBJ1-2; 7 nucleotides match TRBD1. The J segment lost 2 bases and the V segment lost 8 bases, leaving 5 bases of the junction unmatched. Germline CDR1 and CDR2: SEHNR and FQNEAQ (reference sequence). The CDR3 consists of 13 residues. CDR3 protein: CASSSRGNYGYTF. In DNA, the CDR3 is TGTGCCAGCTCGAGCAGGGGGAACTATGGCTACACCTTC.

The CDR3, as DNA: TGTGCCAGCAGCCAAGGTATTGTCGCTGAAGCTTTCTTT. Protein product: CASSQGIVAEAFF. J is TRBJ1-1 and V is TRBV3-1 (or the pseudogene TRBV3-2), with unresolved D. Germline lookup yields CDR1 LGHDT and CDR2 YNNKEL (reference sequence). Trimming removed 1 base at V and 6 bases at J, with 9 bases between. The CDR3 has 13 residues.

This clone has a single count. The J gene is TRBJ1-2, the V gene TRBV18; D is uncertain. The CDR3 covers 13 residues. V lost 2 bases to trimming and J lost 5 bases, with 9 bases between them. The germline CDR1 and CDR2 sequences are KGHSH and LQKENI. CDR3: CASSPNTGYGYTF. The DNA of the CDR3 is TGTGCCAGCTCACCAAATACGGGGTATGGCTACACCTTC.

The rearrangement links TRBV3-1 (or the pseudogene TRBV3-2) to TRBJ2-7, with 8 bases identical to TRBD2. This CDR3 comprises 15 residues. The V and J ends lost 4 bases and 1 base, in that order; junction bases with no gene match: 6. The V gene's germline CDR1 is LGHDT and CDR2 YNNKEL (reference sequence). The CDR3 is CASSRGLEKSYEQYF. CDR3 bases: TGTGCCAGCAGCCGGGGACTAGAGAAGTCCTACGAGCAGTACTTC.

The chain combines TRBV27 with TRBJ1-2; TRBD1 agrees at 11 bases. Germline values: CDR1 MNHEY, CDR2 SMNVEV (reference sequence). This CDR3 is 20 amino acids long. V lost 3 bases and J lost 1; bases outside the gene matches: 16. This CDR3 is CASSFWLGGDRGGLNYGYTF. CDR3 sequence (DNA): TGTGCCAGCAGTTTCTGGCTGGGAGGGGACAGGGGGGGCCTTAACTATGGCTACACCTTC.

The J gene is TRBJ1-6, the V gene TRBV6-5, with D possibly being TRBD1 (5 bases). The CDR3 covers 13 residues. The ends were cut back, 8 bases at V and 7 bases at J, with 12 bases in the middle. Germline-derived CDR1 and CDR2 are MNHEY and SVGAGI. The CDR3 loop is CASGDSQNSPLHF. The CDR3, as DNA: TGTGCCAGCGGCGACAGTCAAAATTCACCCCTCCACTTT.

The chain uses TRBV20-1 and TRBJ1-4; 7 bases map to TRBD1. Germline CDR1 and CDR2: DFQATT and SNEGSKA (reference sequence). The CDR3 is 15 residues long. V shed 3 bases, J shed 6 bases, and the junction held 10 bases outside the gene matches. The CDR3 coding sequence is TGCAGTGCTAGTCAGGGGGGAGCGATCTATGAAAAACTGTTTTTT. Translation: CSASQGGAIYEKLFF.

The rearrangement uses TRBV3-1 (or the pseudogene TRBV3-2) and TRBJ2-7, with 7 bases fitting TRBD1. V lost 3 bases and J lost 0; bases outside the gene matches: 11. CDR1 is LGHDT, CDR2 YNNKEL, per germline (reference sequence). This CDR3 is 17 amino acids long. The CDR3 DNA reads TGTGCCAGCAGCCAGACTCGTACGACAGGGATCTCCTACGAGCAGTACTTC. Translation gives CASSQTRTTGISYEQYF.

The chain uses TRBV6-5 and TRBJ1-2; perhaps TRBD1 as D (5 bases). Looked up from germline, CDR1 is MNHEY and CDR2 is SVGAGI. V was cut by 10 bases and J by 6 bases, with 21 bases left in between. The CDR3 is made up of 14 amino acids. CDR3 DNA: TGTGCCAACCAATCCCCCGGGGGAGGAAATGGCTACACCTTC. Protein: CANQSPGGGNGYTF.

The chain couples TRBV24-1 to TRBJ2-5, with D maybe TRBD2 (5 bases). This CDR3 is 13 amino acids long. V lost 9 bases, J lost 1 base, and 11 bases lay in between. From germline, CDR1 is KGHDR and CDR2 SFDVKD. This chain's CDR3 is CATAGNIQETQYF. The DNA of the CDR3 is TGTGCCACCGCCGGGAACATCCAAGAGACCCAGTACTTC.

This rearrangement joins TRBV19 to TRBJ1-1; the D is unclear. Germline CDR1 is LNHDA and CDR2 is SQIVND (reference sequence). This CDR3 is built from 15 residues. The ends were cut back, 6 bases at V and 5 bases at J, with 19 bases in the middle. CDR3 residues: CASRRINPGGTEAFF. The DNA of the CDR3 is TGTGCCAGTAGGAGGATTAATCCAGGCGGGACTGAAGCTTTCTTT.

This clone appeared a single time. The chain has TRBV18 and TRBJ1-1; D gene uncertain. Germline V CDR1 and CDR2: KGHSH, LQKENI. V dropped 3 bases and J dropped 1 base, with 9 bases sitting between them. CDR3 length equals 14 residues. CDR3 residues: CASSPQAGNTEAFF. CDR3 nucleotides: TGTGCCAGCTCACCGCAGGCCGGGAACACTGAAGCTTTCTTT.

The DNA of the CDR3 is TGTGCCAGCAGGGGGCTAGGCACCGGGGAGCTGTTTTTT. Its protein is CASRGLGTGELFF. The rearrangement joins TRBV5-8 to TRBJ2-2; D is possibly TRBD1 (5 bases). With 5 bases removed from V and 4 bases from J, the gap between germline ends came to 9 bases. Germline V gene sequence: CDR1 SGHTS, CDR2 YDEGEE. The CDR3 consists of 13 residues.